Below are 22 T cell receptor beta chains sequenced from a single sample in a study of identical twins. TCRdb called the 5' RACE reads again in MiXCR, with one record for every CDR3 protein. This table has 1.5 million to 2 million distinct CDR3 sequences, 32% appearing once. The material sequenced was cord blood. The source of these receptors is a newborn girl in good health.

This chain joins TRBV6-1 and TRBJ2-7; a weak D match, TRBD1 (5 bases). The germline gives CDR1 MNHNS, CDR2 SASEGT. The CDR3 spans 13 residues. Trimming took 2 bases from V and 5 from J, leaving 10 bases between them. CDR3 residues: CASSENQGHEQYF. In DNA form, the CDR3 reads TGTGCCAGCAGTGAAAACCAGGGCCACGAGCAGTACTTC.

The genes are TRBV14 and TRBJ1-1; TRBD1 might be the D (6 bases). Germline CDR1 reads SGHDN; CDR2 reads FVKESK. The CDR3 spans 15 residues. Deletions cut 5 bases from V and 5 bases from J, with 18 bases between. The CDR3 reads CASSVTGGRGTEAFF. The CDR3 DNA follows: TGTGCCAGCAGCGTCACCGGAGGCAGGGGTACTGAAGCTTTCTTT.

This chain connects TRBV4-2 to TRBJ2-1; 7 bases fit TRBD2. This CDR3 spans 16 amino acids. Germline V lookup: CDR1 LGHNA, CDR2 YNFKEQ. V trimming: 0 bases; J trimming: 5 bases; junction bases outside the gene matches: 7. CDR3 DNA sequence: TGTGCCAGCAGCCAAGATCGGACTAGAGTACACAATGAGCAGTTCTTC. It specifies CASSQDRTRVHNEQFF.

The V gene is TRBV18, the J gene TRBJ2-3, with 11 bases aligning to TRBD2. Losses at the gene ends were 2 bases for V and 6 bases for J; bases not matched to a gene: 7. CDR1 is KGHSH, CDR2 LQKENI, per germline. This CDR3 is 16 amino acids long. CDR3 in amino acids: CASSPGTSGPADTQYF. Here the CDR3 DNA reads TGTGCCAGCTCACCAGGGACTAGCGGTCCGGCGGATACGCAGTATTTT.

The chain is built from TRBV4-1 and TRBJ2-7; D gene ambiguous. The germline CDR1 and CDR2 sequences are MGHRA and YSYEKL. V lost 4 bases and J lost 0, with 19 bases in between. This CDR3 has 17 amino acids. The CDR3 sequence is CASSRAWGGRNSYEQYF. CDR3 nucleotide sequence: TGCGCCAGCAGCCGAGCATGGGGTGGCAGAAACTCCTACGAGCAGTACTTC.

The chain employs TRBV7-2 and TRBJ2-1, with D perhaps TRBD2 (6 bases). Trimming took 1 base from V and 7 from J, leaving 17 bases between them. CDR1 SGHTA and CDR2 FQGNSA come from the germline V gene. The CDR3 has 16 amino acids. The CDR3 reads CASSLDTGAPRNEQFF. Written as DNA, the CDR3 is TGTGCCAGCAGCTTAGACACGGGAGCTCCGCGGAATGAGCAGTTCTTC.

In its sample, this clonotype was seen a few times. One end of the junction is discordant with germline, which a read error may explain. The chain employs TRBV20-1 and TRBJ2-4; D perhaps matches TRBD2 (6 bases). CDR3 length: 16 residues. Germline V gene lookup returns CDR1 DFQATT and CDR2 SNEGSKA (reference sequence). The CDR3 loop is CSVRISGGLAKNIQYF. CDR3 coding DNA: TGCAGTGTTAGAATCAGTGGGGGACTAGCCAAAAACATTCAGTACTTC.

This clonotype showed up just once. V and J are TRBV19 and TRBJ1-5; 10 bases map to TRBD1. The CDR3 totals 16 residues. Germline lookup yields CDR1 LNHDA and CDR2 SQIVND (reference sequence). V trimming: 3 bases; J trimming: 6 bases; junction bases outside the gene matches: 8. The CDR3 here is CASSIPGQGPAQPQHF. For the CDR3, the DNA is TGTGCCAGTAGTATCCCGGGACAGGGGCCAGCTCAGCCCCAGCATTTT.

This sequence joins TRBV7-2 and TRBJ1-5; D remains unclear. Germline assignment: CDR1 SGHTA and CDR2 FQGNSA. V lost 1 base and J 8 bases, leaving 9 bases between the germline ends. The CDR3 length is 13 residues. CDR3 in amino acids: CASSLGTLEPQHF. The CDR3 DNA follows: TGTGCCAGCAGCTTAGGGACTTTGGAGCCCCAGCATTTT. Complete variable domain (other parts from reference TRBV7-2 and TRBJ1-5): GAGVSQSPSNKVTEKGKDVELRCDPISGHTALYWYRQSLGQGLEFLIYFQGNSAPDKSGLPSDRFSAERTGGSVSTLTIQRTQQEDSAVYLCASSLGTLEPQHFGDGTRLSIL.

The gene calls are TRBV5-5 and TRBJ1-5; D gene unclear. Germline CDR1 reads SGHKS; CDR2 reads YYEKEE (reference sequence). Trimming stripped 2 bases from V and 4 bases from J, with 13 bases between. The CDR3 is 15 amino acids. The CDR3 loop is CASSFGGIRNQPQHF. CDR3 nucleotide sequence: TGTGCCAGCAGCTTCGGAGGGATTCGGAATCAGCCCCAGCATTTT. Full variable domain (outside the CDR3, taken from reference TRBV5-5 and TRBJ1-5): DAGVTQSPTHLIKTRGQQVTLRCSPISGHKSVSWYQQVLGQGPQFIFQYYEKEERGRGNFPDRFSARQFPNYSSELNVNALLLGDSALYLCASSFGGIRNQPQHFGDGTRLSIL.

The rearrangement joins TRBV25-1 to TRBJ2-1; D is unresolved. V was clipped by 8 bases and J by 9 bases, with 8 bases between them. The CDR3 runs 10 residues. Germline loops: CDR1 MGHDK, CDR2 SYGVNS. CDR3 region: CASYGLEQFF. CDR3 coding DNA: TGTGCCAGCTATGGTCTTGAGCAGTTCTTC.

In DNA form, the CDR3 reads TGTGCCAGCAGCTTAGTGCTGGTCCAGGGGGCCCGCAATGAGCAGTTCTTC. Its translation is CASSLVLVQGARNEQFF. The V and J genes are TRBV7-2 and TRBJ2-1; 8 bases match TRBD1. V gave up 1 base and J gave up 6 bases; unmatched junction bases: 11. The CDR3 is 17 amino acids. From germline, CDR1 is SGHTA and CDR2 FQGNSA.

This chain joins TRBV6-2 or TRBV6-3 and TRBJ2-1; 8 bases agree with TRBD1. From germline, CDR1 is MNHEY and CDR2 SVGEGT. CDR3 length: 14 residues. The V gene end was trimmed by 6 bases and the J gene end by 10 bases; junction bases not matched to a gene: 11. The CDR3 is CASREDRVVYEQFF. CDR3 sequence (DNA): TGTGCCAGCAGAGAGGACAGGGTCGTCTACGAGCAGTTCTTC.

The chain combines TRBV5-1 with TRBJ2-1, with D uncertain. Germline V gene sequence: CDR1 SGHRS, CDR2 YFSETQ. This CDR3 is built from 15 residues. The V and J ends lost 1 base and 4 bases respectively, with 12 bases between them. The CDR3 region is CASSLSDPSYNEQFF. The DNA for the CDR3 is TGCGCCAGCAGCTTGAGTGATCCGTCTTACAATGAGCAGTTCTTC.

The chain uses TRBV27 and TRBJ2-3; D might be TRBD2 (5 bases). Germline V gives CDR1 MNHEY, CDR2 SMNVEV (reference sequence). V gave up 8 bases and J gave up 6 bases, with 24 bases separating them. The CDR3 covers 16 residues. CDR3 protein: CASAFYPGLVLDTQYF. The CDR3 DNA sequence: TGTGCCAGCGCTTTCTACCCTGGACTCGTTTTGGATACGCAGTATTTT.

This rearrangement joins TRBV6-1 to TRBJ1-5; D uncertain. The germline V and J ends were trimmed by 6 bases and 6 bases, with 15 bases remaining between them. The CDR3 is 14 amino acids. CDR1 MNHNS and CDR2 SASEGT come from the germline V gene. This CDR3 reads CASRKRVSSQPQHF. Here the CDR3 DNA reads TGTGCCAGCAGGAAGAGGGTGAGTAGTCAGCCCCAGCATTTT.

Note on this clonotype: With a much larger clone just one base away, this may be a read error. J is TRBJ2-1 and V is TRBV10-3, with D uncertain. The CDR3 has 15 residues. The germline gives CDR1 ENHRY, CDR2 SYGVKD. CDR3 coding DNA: TGTGCCATCAGTGAGTCTGGCATCTCCCACAATGAGCAGTTCTTC. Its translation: CAISESGISHNEQFF.

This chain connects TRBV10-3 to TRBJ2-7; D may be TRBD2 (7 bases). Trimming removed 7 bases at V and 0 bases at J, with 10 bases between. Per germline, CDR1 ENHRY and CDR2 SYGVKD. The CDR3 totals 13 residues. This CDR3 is CAIKAGHSYEQYF. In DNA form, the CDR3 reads TGTGCCATCAAAGCGGGACACTCCTACGAGCAGTACTTC.

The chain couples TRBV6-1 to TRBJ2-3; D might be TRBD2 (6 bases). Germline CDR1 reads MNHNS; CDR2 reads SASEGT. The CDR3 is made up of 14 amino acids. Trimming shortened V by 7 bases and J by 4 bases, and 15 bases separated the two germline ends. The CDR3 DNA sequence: TGTGCCAGCACCAGTGAGCGGGCCTCAGATACGCAGTATTTT. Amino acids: CASTSERASDTQYF.

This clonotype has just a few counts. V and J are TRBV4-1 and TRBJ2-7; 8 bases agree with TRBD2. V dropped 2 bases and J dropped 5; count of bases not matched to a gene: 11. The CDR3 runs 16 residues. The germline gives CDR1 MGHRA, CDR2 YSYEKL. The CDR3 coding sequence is TGCGCCAGCAGCCAATTCCCCCCAGCGGGGGTGAACGAGCAGTACTTC. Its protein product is CASSQFPPAGVNEQYF.

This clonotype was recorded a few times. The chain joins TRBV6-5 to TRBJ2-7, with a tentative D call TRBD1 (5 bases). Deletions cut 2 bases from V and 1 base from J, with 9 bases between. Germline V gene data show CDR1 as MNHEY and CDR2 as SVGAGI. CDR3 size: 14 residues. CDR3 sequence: CASSYVAGSYEQYF. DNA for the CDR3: TGTGCCAGCAGTTACGTCGCAGGGTCCTACGAGCAGTACTTC.

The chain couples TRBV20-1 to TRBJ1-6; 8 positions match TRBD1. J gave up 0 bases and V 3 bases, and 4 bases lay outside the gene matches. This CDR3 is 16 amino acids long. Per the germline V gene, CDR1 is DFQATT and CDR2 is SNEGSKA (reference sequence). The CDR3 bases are TGCAGTGCTAGGGACAGGGCCCCCTCCTATAATTCACCCCTCCACTTT. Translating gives CSARDRAPSYNSPLHF.